Shown below are 29 T cell receptor beta chains from a single sample sequenced in a study of technical replicates of blood from several donors. Profiled with immunoSEQ multiplex PCR; TCRdb holds only in-frame clones, not every one. The sample has more than 65,000 clones; roughly 95% are singletons. The sequenced material came from T cells isolated from PBMCs. Receptors originate from a human donor in good health.

The CDR3 loop reads CASSLIDSTYEQYF. DNA of the CDR3: TGTGCCAGCAGCCTTATTGACAGTACCTACGAGCAGTACTTC. This chain joins TRBV7-2 and TRBJ2-7; maybe TRBD1 (5 bases). Looked up from germline, CDR1 is SGHTA and CDR2 is FQGNSA. V was pared by 5 bases and J by 2 bases, with 13 bases between. The CDR3 is 14 residues long.

The V call is TRBV11-2, the J call TRBJ2-4; maybe TRBD1 (5 bases). The V end was cut by 1 base, the J end by 6 bases, with 16 bases between. The germline gives CDR1 SGHAT, CDR2 FQNNGV. The CDR3 extends over 16 amino acids. CDR3 coding DNA: TGTGCCAGCAGCTTAGGAATCAGGGATTATGGAAACATTCAGTACTTC. It specifies CASSLGIRDYGNIQYF. Full variable domain (missing parts from reference TRBV11-2 and TRBJ2-4): EAGVAQSPRYKIIEKRQSVAFWCNPISGHATLYWYQQILGQGPKLLIQFQNNGVVDDSQLPKDRFSAERLKGVDSTLKIQPAKLEDSAVYLCASSLGIRDYGNIQYFGAGTRLSVL.

The J gene is TRBJ1-5, the V gene TRBV2, with 7 bases aligning to TRBD1. Trimming removed 5 bases from V and 2 bases from J; junction bases left unmatched: 3. There are 14 residues in the CDR3. The germline gives CDR1 SNHLY, CDR2 FYNNEI. Here the CDR3 DNA reads TGTGCCAGCAGTCAACAGGGGCGCAATCAGCCCCAGCATTTT. This gives the protein CASSQQGRNQPQHF.

This chain uses TRBV9 with TRBJ2-6, with a tentative D call TRBD1 (6 bases). Looked up from germline, CDR1 is SGDLS and CDR2 is YYNGEE. Trimming took off 0 bases at V and 0 bases at J, with 10 bases between the two ends. The CDR3 extends over 17 amino acids. The CDR3 region has the DNA TGTGCCAGCAGCGTAGTGGGACATTTCTCTGGGGCCAACGTCCTGACTTTC. This translates into CASSVVGHFSGANVLTF.

The CDR3 region is CAITSGGETGELFF. The CDR3 region has the DNA TGTGCCATCACTTCCGGGGGAGAAACCGGGGAGCTGTTTTTT. The chain links TRBV10-3 to TRBJ2-2; the D gene is possibly TRBD2 (6 bases). V lost 7 bases to trimming and J lost 5 bases, with 14 bases between them. The CDR3 covers 14 residues. CDR1 is ENHRY and CDR2 is SYGVKD in the germline V gene.

The rearrangement links TRBV10-1 to TRBJ1-4, with D hard to call. V shed 0 bases and J shed 8 bases, with 7 bases lying between them. CDR1 WNHNN and CDR2 SYGVQD come from the germline V gene (reference sequence). The length of the CDR3 is 13 residues. The CDR3 bases are TGCGCCAGCAGTGAGTCGGTCGGGGAAAAACTGTTTTTT. It specifies CASSESVGEKLFF.

The V and J genes are TRBV30 and TRBJ1-5; D call uncertain. V shed 0 bases and J shed 2 bases, with 11 bases lying between them. Germline assignment: CDR1 GTSNPN and CDR2 SVGIG (reference sequence). The CDR3 runs to 15 residues. CDR3 nucleotide sequence: TGTGCCTGGAGTGTACAGTCGGCTGGCAATCAGCCCCAGCATTTT. It encodes CAWSVQSAGNQPQHF. Supplemented by reference TRBV30 and TRBJ1-5, the full variable domain reads SQTIHQWPATLVQPVGSPLSLECTVEGTSNPNLYWYRQAAGRGLQLLFYSVGIGQISSEVPQNLSASRPQDRQFILSSKKLLLSDSGFYLCAWSVQSAGNQPQHFGDGTRLSIL.

The V and J genes are TRBV7-9 and TRBJ1-1; no clear D. Trimming stripped 2 bases from V and 2 bases from J, with 6 bases between. The V gene's germline CDR1 is SEHNR and CDR2 FQNEAQ (reference sequence). CDR3 length equals 13 residues. The CDR3, as DNA: TGTGCCAGCAGCTTAAAAGCAAACACTGAAGCTTTCTTT. Its translation is CASSLKANTEAFF.

The chain couples TRBV6-6 to TRBJ2-2; 8 positions match TRBD2. Germline V gene lookup returns CDR1 MNHNY and CDR2 SVGAGI (reference sequence). V gave up 6 bases and J gave up 4 bases; unmatched junction bases: 10. The CDR3 totals 16 residues. The CDR3 region has the DNA TGTGCCAGCAGGACCCCTACTAGCGGTACCACCGGGGAGCTGTTTTTT. Residues: CASRTPTSGTTGELFF.

V and J are TRBV30 and TRBJ1-4, with D hard to call. The V and J ends lost 1 base and 7 bases respectively, with 7 bases between them. Per germline, CDR1 GTSNPN and CDR2 SVGIG (reference sequence). CDR3 length: 12 amino acids. CDR3 sequence: CAWSASGEKLFF. In nucleotides, the CDR3 is TGTGCCTGGAGTGCCTCGGGTGAAAAACTGTTTTTT.

The chain is built from TRBV10-3 and TRBJ2-2; 8 bases fit TRBD1. Germline loops: CDR1 ENHRY, CDR2 SYGVKD. V gave up 0 bases and J gave up 4 bases; unmatched junction bases: 4. The CDR3 totals 16 residues. CDR3 sequence reads: CAISESRGLGTGELFF. In nucleotides, the CDR3 is TGTGCCATCAGTGAGTCCAGGGGGCTGGGCACCGGGGAGCTGTTTTTT.

The chain carries TRBV9 and TRBJ1-5; the D gene is possibly TRBD1 (5 bases). CDR1 and CDR2 from the germline V gene are SGDLS and YYNGEE. This CDR3 comprises 14 residues. V was pared by 2 bases and J by 9 bases, with 15 bases between. The CDR3 loop reads CASSVEGTDGPQHF. In DNA, the CDR3 is TGTGCCAGCAGCGTCGAAGGGACTGATGGGCCCCAGCATTTT. The full variable domain, in which reference TRBV9 and TRBJ1-5 provide the parts outside the CDR3, is DSGVTQTPKHLITATGQRVTLRCSPRSGDLSVYWYQQSLDQGLQFLIQYYNGEERAKGNILERFSAQQFPDLHSELNLSSLELGDSALYFCASSVEGTDGPQHFGDGTRLSIL.

V is TRBV27 and J is TRBJ2-1; D is possibly TRBD1 (5 bases). There are 15 residues in the CDR3. V was shortened by 7 bases and J by 1 base, with 14 bases between the two germline ends. In germline, CDR1 is MNHEY, CDR2 SMNVEV (reference sequence). In nucleotides, the CDR3 is TGTGCCAGCACCCTAGGGGTGTCATCCTACAATGAGCAGTTCTTC. Amino acid sequence: CASTLGVSSYNEQFF.

CDR3 sequence: CASTPSGYEQYF. In nucleotides, the CDR3 is TGTGCCAGCACCCCCTCGGGCTACGAGCAGTACTTC. V usage is TRBV7-9 and J usage is TRBJ2-7; D is unclear. This CDR3 has 12 residues. V shed 7 bases and J shed 3 bases, with 10 bases lying between them. In germline, CDR1 is SEHNR, CDR2 FQNEAQ (reference sequence).

V gene TRBV20-1 combines with J gene TRBJ2-1; 9 bases map to TRBD1. The trim removed 5 bases at V and 14 bases at J, leaving 7 bases unmatched. Germline loops: CDR1 DFQATT, CDR2 SNEGSKA (reference sequence). This CDR3 is built from 11 residues. This CDR3 reads CSAPIQGAEFF. DNA of the CDR3: TGCAGTGCTCCGATACAGGGGGCTGAGTTCTTC.

The V gene is TRBV7-3, the J gene TRBJ2-1; 8 bases align to TRBD2. This CDR3 spans 16 amino acids. V shed 6 bases and J 7 bases; nucleotides not matched to a gene: 14. Germline V gene lookup returns CDR1 SGHTA and CDR2 FQGTGA. The CDR3 reads CASSINTYGGANEQFF. CDR3 DNA sequence: TGTGCCAGCAGTATTAATACCTACGGGGGGGCTAATGAGCAGTTCTTC.

This clone has a single count. This chain links TRBV9 with TRBJ2-2; no clear D. V lost 0 bases to trimming and J lost 0 bases, with 18 bases between them. CDR1 is SGDLS and CDR2 is YYNGEE in the germline V gene. The CDR3 consists of 19 residues. CDR3 in DNA: TGTGCCAGCAGCGTAGCCCCCTACCCCCCCGCAACGAACACCGGGGAGCTGTTTTTT. Amino acid sequence: CASSVAPYPPATNTGELFF.

The V gene is TRBV4-1, the J gene TRBJ2-1, with 9 bases matching TRBD2. The V gene's germline CDR1 is MGHRA and CDR2 YSYEKL. The CDR3 totals 16 residues. The J segment lost 3 bases and the V segment lost 4 bases, leaving 7 bases of the junction unmatched. The chain's CDR3 is CASSLPTSGNYNEQFF. CDR3 sequence (DNA): TGCGCCAGCAGCCTCCCGACTAGCGGAAACTACAATGAGCAGTTCTTC.

Turning to this clone: This sample also contains other DNA sequences that code for the same CDR3. The chain is built from TRBV5-1 and TRBJ2-1, with 13 bases matching TRBD2. V trimming: 4 bases; J trimming: 1 base; junction bases outside the gene matches: 2. The CDR3 covers 16 residues. CDR1 and CDR2 (germline): SGHRS, YFSETQ. CDR3: CASSRTSGSSYNEQFF. The CDR3 DNA sequence: TGCGCCAGCAGCAGGACTAGCGGGAGTTCCTACAATGAGCAGTTCTTC.

This chain uses TRBV27 with TRBJ2-1, with 8 bases lining up with TRBD1. Germline values: CDR1 MNHEY, CDR2 SMNVEV (reference sequence). The CDR3 sequence is 13 residues long. Trimming cost V 5 bases and J 10 bases; bases outside gene matches: 7. In nucleotides, the CDR3 is TGTGCCAGCAGTCTAGACAGGGGATTCGAGCAGTTCTTC. Translated, it gives CASSLDRGFEQFF.

The chain couples TRBV6-1 to TRBJ2-5; 10 positions agree with TRBD2. The germline V gene has CDR1 MNHNS and CDR2 SASEGT. There are 20 residues in the CDR3. Trimming removed 0 bases from V and 1 base from J; junction bases left unmatched: 14. CDR3 protein: CASSEARGSSGRDIQETQYF. CDR3 nucleotides: TGTGCCAGCAGTGAAGCGCGAGGTTCCAGCGGGAGGGACATCCAAGAGACCCAGTACTTC.

The gene calls are TRBV28 and TRBJ2-7; 8 bases map to TRBD1. Germline assignment: CDR1 MDHEN and CDR2 SYDVKM. The J segment lost 7 bases and the V segment lost 5 bases, leaving 16 bases of the junction unmatched. The CDR3 is 16 residues long. The CDR3 DNA is TGTGCCAGCAGTCCGCTAAGCCGGGACAGGAGTAGAGAGCAGTACTTC. Encoded protein: CASSPLSRDRSREQYF.

A single count supports this clone. The V call is TRBV16, the J call TRBJ1-2; TRBD1 might be the D (6 bases). V shed 0 bases and J shed 8 bases, with 19 bases lying between them. CDR1 KGHSY and CDR2 FQNENV come from the germline V gene. This CDR3 is built from 16 residues. CDR3 sequence (DNA): TGTGCCAGCAGCCAATCGCCCGGGAACAGGGAAAACGGCTACACCTTC. Its translation: CASSQSPGNRENGYTF.

The chain is built from TRBV19 and TRBJ2-3; D perhaps matches TRBD2 (6 bases). Trimming stripped 3 bases from V and 2 bases from J, with 12 bases between. Germline V gene lookup returns CDR1 LNHDA and CDR2 SQIVND (reference sequence). The length of the CDR3 is 15 residues. CDR3 sequence: CASSIPGLHTDTQYF. The DNA of the CDR3 is TGTGCCAGTAGTATCCCGGGACTCCACACAGATACGCAGTATTTT.

This sequence joins TRBV6-5 and TRBJ1-5; D remains ambiguous. Trimming removed 5 bases at V and 2 bases at J, with 13 bases between. The germline V gene has CDR1 MNHEY and CDR2 SVGAGI. The CDR3 sequence is 15 residues long. CDR3 DNA sequence: TGTGCCAGCAGTCCTCTGTGGAGAGGCAATCAGCCCCAGCATTTT. This translates into CASSPLWRGNQPQHF.

V usage is TRBV5-8 and J usage is TRBJ1-5; D ambiguous. Trimming removed 0 bases at V and 6 bases at J, with 7 bases between. Looked up from germline, CDR1 is SGHTS and CDR2 is YDEGEE. There are 13 residues in the CDR3. CDR3 amino acids: CASSLGESQPQHF. The DNA of the CDR3 is TGTGCCAGCAGCTTGGGAGAAAGTCAGCCCCAGCATTTT. Combining the CDR3 with reference TRBV5-8 and TRBJ1-5 gives the whole variable domain EAGVTQSPTHLIKTRGQQATLRCSPISGHTSVYWYQQALGLGLQFLLWYDEGEERNRGNFPPRFSGRQFPNYSSELNVNALELEDSALYLCASSLGESQPQHFGDGTRLSIL.

The gene calls are TRBV6-6 and TRBJ2-7; TRBD2 agrees at 7 bases. V lost 0 bases and J lost 4; bases outside the gene matches: 6. Germline CDR1 and CDR2: MNHNY and SVGAGI (reference sequence). This CDR3 region has 15 residues. CDR3 loop: CASSYSSSGEYEQYF. In nucleotides, the CDR3 is TGTGCCAGCAGTTACTCGTCTAGCGGAGAGTACGAGCAGTACTTC.

The chain has TRBV7-8 and TRBJ2-1; TRBD2 matches at 8 bases. The germline V gene encodes CDR1 SGHVS and CDR2 FQNEAQ. This CDR3 has 16 residues. The V segment lost 5 bases and the J segment 4 bases; nucleotides outside the gene matches: 10. CDR3 loop: CASSQRAGVVYNEQFF. DNA of the CDR3: TGTGCCAGCAGCCAGAGAGCGGGAGTTGTTTACAATGAGCAGTTCTTC.

DNA of the CDR3: TGCAGCGTTGCGCCCAGGCTCAGGGCTGATGGCTACACCTTC. Amino acids: CSVAPRLRADGYTF. The J gene is TRBJ1-2, the V gene TRBV29-1, with D possibly being TRBD1 (5 bases). The germline V gene encodes CDR1 SQVTM and CDR2 ANQGSEA. The CDR3 totals 14 residues. The V end was cut by 4 bases, the J end by 6 bases, with 18 bases between.